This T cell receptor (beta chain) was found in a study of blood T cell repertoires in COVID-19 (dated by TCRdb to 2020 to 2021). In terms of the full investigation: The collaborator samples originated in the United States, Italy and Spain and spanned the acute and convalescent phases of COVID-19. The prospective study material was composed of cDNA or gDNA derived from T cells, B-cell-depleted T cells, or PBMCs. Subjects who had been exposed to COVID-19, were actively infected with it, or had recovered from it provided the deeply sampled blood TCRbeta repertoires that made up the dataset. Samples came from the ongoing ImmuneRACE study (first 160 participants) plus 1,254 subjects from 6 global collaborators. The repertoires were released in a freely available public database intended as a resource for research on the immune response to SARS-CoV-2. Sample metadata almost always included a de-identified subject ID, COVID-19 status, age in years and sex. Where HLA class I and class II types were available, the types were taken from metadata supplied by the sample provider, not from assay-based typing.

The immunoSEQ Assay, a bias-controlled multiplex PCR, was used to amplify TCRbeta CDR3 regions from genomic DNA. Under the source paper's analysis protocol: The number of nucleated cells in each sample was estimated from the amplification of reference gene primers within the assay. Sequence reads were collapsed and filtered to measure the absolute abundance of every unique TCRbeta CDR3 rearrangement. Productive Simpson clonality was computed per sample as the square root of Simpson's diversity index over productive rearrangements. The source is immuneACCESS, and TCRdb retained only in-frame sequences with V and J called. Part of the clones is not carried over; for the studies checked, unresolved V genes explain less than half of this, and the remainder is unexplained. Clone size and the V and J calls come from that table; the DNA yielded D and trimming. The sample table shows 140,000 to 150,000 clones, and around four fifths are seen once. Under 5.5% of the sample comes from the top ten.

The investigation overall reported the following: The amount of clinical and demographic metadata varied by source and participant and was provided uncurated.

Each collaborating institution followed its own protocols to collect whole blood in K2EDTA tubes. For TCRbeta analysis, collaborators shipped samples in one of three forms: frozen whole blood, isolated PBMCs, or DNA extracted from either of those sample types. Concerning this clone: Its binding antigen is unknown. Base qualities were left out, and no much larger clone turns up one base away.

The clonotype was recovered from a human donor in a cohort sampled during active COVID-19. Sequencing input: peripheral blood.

The nucleotide sequence reads as follows: TGTGCCAGCAGTGAGGAGGGGGCGATTACCACTGAAGCTTTCTTT. Its amino acids are CASSEEGAITTEAFF. Rearrangement joined TRBV2 to TRBJ1-1; 7 central nucleotides agree with TRBD1. From its cysteine to its phenylalanine, the CDR3 spans 15 amino acids. Only the CDR3 region is kept as DNA, spanning 45 bases read in frame from base 1. From a lookup of the germline V gene, CDR1 and CDR2 are SNHLY and FYNNEI. V is pruned by 3 bases and J by 4 bases, leaving 8 bases of the junction without a gene match. This CDR3, with the reference TRBV2 and TRBJ1-1 proteins standing in past its ends, gives the full variable domain EPEVTQTPSHQVTQMGQEVILRCVPISNHLYFYWYRQILGQKVEFLVSFYNNEISEKSEIFDDQFSVERPDGSNFTLKIRSTKLEDSAMYFCASSEEGAITTEAFFGQGTRLTVV.